Each of the 31 T cell receptor beta chains below was sequenced from the same sample in a study of Graves' ophthalmopathy and Graves' hyperthyroidism. Scientists amplified the TCR beta CDR3 regions from RNA transcripts. First-round RT-PCR relied on HTBI primers, and a second-round multiplex PCR came next. MiXCR, run by TCRdb on the multiplex PCR reads, gives a single entry per CDR3 protein. The sample has about 620,000 distinct CDR3 sequences, approximately 22% seen once. Sample: peripheral blood. The source is a woman aged 18-29 years with stable Graves' hyperthyroidism. Some clones in this sample may be carry-over from other donors' samples.

This clonotype was observed at least ten times. The J gene is TRBJ2-7, the V gene TRBV19, with 9 bases lining up with TRBD1. Unmatched junction bases numbered 6, after V lost 8 bases and J lost 1 base. The CDR3 consists of 14 residues. Germline V CDR1 and CDR2: LNHDA, SQIVND (reference sequence). CDR3 protein: CASQRGQGSYEQYF. The CDR3 DNA follows: TGTGCCAGTCAGAGGGGACAGGGATCCTACGAGCAGTACTTC.

Ten or more counts support this clonotype. This rearrangement joins TRBV6-1 to TRBJ1-5; D is ambiguous. Germline loops: CDR1 MNHNS, CDR2 SASEGT. The V end lost 8 bases, the J end lost 9 bases, and 11 bases lay between the germline ends. This CDR3 has 11 residues. CDR3 amino acids: CASSKGLPQHF. The CDR3 bases are TGTGCCAGCTCAAAGGGCTTGCCCCAGCATTTT.

The count of this clonotype is one. The CDR3 DNA reads as TGTGCCAGCAGCTCCGGGGGAGGGAGAGGGAACTATGGCTACACCTTC. Amino acids: CASSSGGGRGNYGYTF. The V and J genes are TRBV12-3 or TRBV12-4 and TRBJ1-2; perhaps TRBD1 as D (5 bases). The CDR3 runs 16 residues. V lost 6 bases, J lost 2 bases, and 19 bases lay in between.

The rearrangement joins TRBV20-1 to TRBJ2-5; D is unclear. The CDR3 sequence is 14 residues long. V dropped 2 bases and J dropped 5 bases, with 15 bases sitting between them. Germline V gene sequence: CDR1 DFQATT, CDR2 SNEGSKA (reference sequence). The chain's CDR3 is CSARPEKGLETQYF. The CDR3 DNA sequence: TGCAGTGCTAGACCCGAAAAGGGCCTTGAGACCCAGTACTTC.

V is TRBV12-3 or TRBV12-4 and J is TRBJ2-7; D unclear. Trimming left V 3 bases short and J 3 bases short, with 9 bases between. This CDR3 comprises 13 residues. The CDR3 bases are TGTGCCAGCAGTTTGTCGGTCGTCTACGAGCAGTACTTC. It translates to CASSLSVVYEQYF.

At least ten counts were recorded for this clonotype. The V call is TRBV6-2 or TRBV6-3, the J call TRBJ2-5; TRBD2 matches 11 bases. From germline, CDR1 is MNHEY and CDR2 SVGEGT. After removal of 6 bases from V and 5 bases from J, the junction contained 11 bases not matched to a gene. CDR3 size: 16 residues. This chain's CDR3 is CASSSIAGGPQETQYF. CDR3 in DNA: TGTGCCAGCAGCTCCATAGCGGGGGGGCCCCAGGAGACCCAGTACTTC.

There are many counts of this clonotype. The genes are TRBV15 and TRBJ2-5, with TRBD2 identical over 11 bases. Germline V gives CDR1 LNHNV, CDR2 YYDKDF (reference sequence). The CDR3 covers 16 residues. The V segment lost 5 bases and the J segment 5 bases; nucleotides outside the gene matches: 10. CDR3 protein: CATSDRSGRARETQYF. DNA of the CDR3: TGTGCCACCAGCGACCGTAGCGGGAGGGCCCGTGAGACCCAGTACTTC.

The sample holds a few counts of this clonotype. The CDR3 loop is CASRKRGSQPRAKNIQYF. The CDR3 region has the DNA TGTGCCAGCAGGAAGCGGGGGTCCCAACCCAGAGCCAAAAACATTCAGTACTTC. The rearrangement links TRBV6-2 or TRBV6-3 to TRBJ2-4, with 8 positions matching TRBD2. CDR1 is MNHEY and CDR2 is SVGEGT in the germline V gene. The CDR3 covers 18 residues. The V and J ends lost 6 bases and 0 bases, in that order; junction bases with no gene match: 13.

The genes are TRBV27 and TRBJ1-1; D is undetermined. Deletions cut 6 bases from V and 8 bases from J, with 19 bases between. The CDR3 length is 14 residues. Germline V gene data show CDR1 as MNHEY and CDR2 as SMNVEV (reference sequence). CDR3 bases: TGTGCCAGCAGACCCAGGTTGGTGGCCGTGGAAGCTTTCTTT. It codes for CASRPRLVAVEAFF.

This clonotype has ten or more counts. This chain joins TRBV2 and TRBJ1-6; TRBD1 matches 10 bases. Germline V gene lookup returns CDR1 SNHLY and CDR2 FYNNEI. V lost 8 bases and J lost 8; bases outside the gene matches: 15. CDR3 length: 17 amino acids. The CDR3 DNA is TGTGCCAGCCTGCCGGGACAGGGGTGCGTGATGGATTCACCCCTCCACTTT. Translating it yields CASLPGQGCVMDSPLHF.

This clonotype was seen at least ten times. J is TRBJ2-5 and V is TRBV4-2, with TRBD2 matching 15 bases. Germline loops: CDR1 LGHNA, CDR2 YNFKEQ. CDR3 size: 18 residues. V shed 4 bases and J 2 bases; nucleotides not matched to a gene: 8. The CDR3 coding sequence is TGTGCCAGCAGCCGACTATCCGGGACTAGCGGGGGGCAAGAGACCCAGTACTTC. Protein: CASSRLSGTSGGQETQYF.

This clonotype was seen repeatedly, ten times or more. The CDR3 DNA reads TGTGCCAGCAGCGAGACAGGGATGGTCACTGAAGCTTTCTTT. Translated, it gives CASSETGMVTEAFF. The chain joins TRBV6-1 to TRBJ1-1, with 7 positions matching TRBD1. With V trimmed by 6 bases and J by 4 bases, 8 bases remained unmatched. The CDR3 spans 14 residues. Germline V gene data show CDR1 as MNHNS and CDR2 as SASEGT.

This clonotype occurred many times. V usage is TRBV12-3 or TRBV12-4 and J usage is TRBJ2-7; D is perhaps TRBD1 (6 bases). The V end was cut by 6 bases, the J end by 2 bases, with 14 bases between. The CDR3 sequence is 14 residues long. The CDR3 loop reads CASRMLTGPYEQYF. CDR3 nucleotide sequence: TGTGCCAGCAGAATGCTAACAGGGCCCTACGAGCAGTACTTC.

This clonotype occurred a few times. This sequence joins TRBV28 and TRBJ1-6, with 7 bases that match TRBD1. J gave up 8 bases and V 7 bases, and 11 bases lay outside the gene matches. The CDR3 runs to 15 residues. Germline CDR1 and CDR2: MDHEN and SYDVKM. The CDR3 DNA sequence: TGTGCCAGCATCGGACAGGCCAATTTTTATTCACCCCTCCACTTT. Its protein is CASIGQANFYSPLHF.

This clonotype appeared a few times. The rearrangement links TRBV6-1 to TRBJ2-7; 9 positions agree with TRBD1. After removal of 11 bases from V and 5 bases from J, the junction contained 10 bases not matched to a gene. The CDR3 extends over 13 amino acids. Germline CDR1 reads MNHNS; CDR2 reads SASEGT. The DNA for the CDR3 is TGTGCCGGTTCAGTGGGACAGGGAAACGAGCAGTACTTC. This sequence encodes CAGSVGQGNEQYF.

In its sample, this clonotype was seen many times. The chain carries TRBV5-1 and TRBJ1-2; D not resolved. Per germline, CDR1 SGHRS and CDR2 YFSETQ. Deletions cut 5 bases from V and 0 bases from J, with 8 bases between. This CDR3 has 13 residues. CDR3 in amino acids: CASRHTANYGYTF. In nucleotides, the CDR3 is TGCGCCAGCAGGCATACAGCTAACTATGGCTACACCTTC.

The chain has TRBV29-1 and TRBJ2-2; 11 nucleotides agree with TRBD1. The CDR3 runs to 15 residues. The J segment lost 7 bases and the V segment lost 5 bases, leaving 9 bases of the junction unmatched. Germline values: CDR1 SQVTM, CDR2 ANQGSEA. CDR3 in amino acids: CSVYPRTGGGGELFF. CDR3 nucleotide sequence: TGCAGCGTTTATCCTAGGACAGGGGGCGGCGGGGAGCTGTTTTTT.

This clonotype was found many times. The chain combines TRBV29-1 with TRBJ2-7; D uncertain. The CDR3 sequence is 15 residues long. Trimming cost V 3 bases and J 0 bases, with 15 bases left between them. Looked up from germline, CDR1 is SQVTM and CDR2 is ANQGSEA. Here the CDR3 reads CSVEVGRASSYEQYF. DNA of the CDR3: TGCAGCGTTGAGGTGGGTAGGGCGTCCTCCTACGAGCAGTACTTC.

This clonotype has ten or more counts. The chain recombines TRBV30 with TRBJ1-1; possibly TRBD1 for D (5 bases). CDR1 and CDR2 from the germline V gene are GTSNPN and SVGIG (reference sequence). Trimming stripped 8 bases from V and 2 bases from J, with 9 bases between. The CDR3 has 11 amino acids. The CDR3 region is CAGRDNTEAFF. In DNA form, the CDR3 reads TGTGCCGGCAGGGATAACACTGAAGCTTTCTTT. Filled out from reference TRBV30 and TRBJ1-1, the complete variable domain reads SQTIHQWPATLVQPVGSPLSLECTVEGTSNPNLYWYRQAAGRGLQLLFYSVGIGQISSEVPQNLSASRPQDRQFILSSKKLLLSDSGFYLCAGRDNTEAFFGQGTRLTVV.

This chain links TRBV29-1 with TRBJ1-1, with D hard to call. Trimming pared 4 bases from V and 0 bases from J, leaving 6 bases between. CDR3 length: 12 residues. Germline V gives CDR1 SQVTM, CDR2 ANQGSEA. The CDR3 region is CSVGRMNTEAFF. DNA of the CDR3: TGCAGCGTTGGACGGATGAACACTGAAGCTTTCTTT.

In this sample, this clonotype turned up many times. This chain connects TRBV29-1 to TRBJ1-2; D is unresolved. The V and J ends lost 1 base and 5 bases respectively, with 5 bases between them. The CDR3 consists of 11 residues. Per germline, CDR1 SQVTM and CDR2 ANQGSEA. DNA for the CDR3: TGCAGCGTTGAAGTGGGGTATGGCTACACCTTC. Its protein product is CSVEVGYGYTF. Looking up the rest from reference TRBV29-1 and TRBJ1-2 gives the full variable domain: SAVISQKPSRDICQRGTSLTIQCQVDSQVTMMFWYRQQPGQSLTLIATANQGSEATYESGFVIDKFPISRPNLTFSTLTVSNMSPEDSSIYLCSVEVGYGYTFGSGTRLTVV.

This clonotype occurred many times. The V call is TRBV28, the J call TRBJ2-2, with D possibly being TRBD2 (5 bases). There are 16 residues in the CDR3. Trimming pared 1 base from V and 4 bases from J, leaving 13 bases between. CDR1 and CDR2 from the germline V gene are MDHEN and SYDVKM. CDR3 DNA sequence: TGTGCCAGCAGTTTATTGAGAGGGAGTGTCACCGGGGAGCTGTTTTTT. It is translated as CASSLLRGSVTGELFF.

This clonotype was seen repeatedly, ten times or more. The rearrangement links TRBV6-1 to TRBJ1-1; no reliable D call. The CDR3 totals 14 residues. Between the trimmed V and J ends, which lost 5 bases and 6 bases, there was a span of 16 bases. In germline, CDR1 is MNHNS, CDR2 SASEGT. The CDR3 is CASSPNGLGSEAFF. The DNA for the CDR3 is TGTGCCAGCAGTCCGAATGGGCTTGGCTCTGAAGCTTTCTTT.

V and J are TRBV5-1 and TRBJ2-7, with D possibly being TRBD1 or TRBD2 (5 bases each). Germline V gives CDR1 SGHRS, CDR2 YFSETQ. The CDR3 contains 14 residues. V lost 4 bases to trimming and J lost 3 bases, with 14 bases between them. CDR3: CASSNRDRSYEQYF. In DNA form, the CDR3 reads TGCGCCAGCAGCAACCGGGACCGGAGCTACGAGCAGTACTTC.

Only a few counts were recorded for this clonotype. The rearrangement joins TRBV7-8 to TRBJ2-5; possibly TRBD1 or TRBD2 for D (6 bases each). CDR3 size: 17 residues. V was shortened by 3 bases and J by 5 bases, with 22 bases between the two germline ends. The germline V gene encodes CDR1 SGHVS and CDR2 FQNEAQ. CDR3: CASSFGGGRDLTETQYF. In DNA form, the CDR3 reads TGTGCCAGCAGCTTTGGTGGGGGCCGGGACTTGACTGAGACCCAGTACTTC.

The V gene is TRBV9, the J gene TRBJ2-5; no clear D gene. Germline loops: CDR1 SGDLS, CDR2 YYNGEE. V lost 3 bases and J lost 3, with 12 bases in between. CDR3 length: 14 amino acids. CDR3 in amino acids: CASSAGRQEETQYF. The CDR3 nucleotides read TGTGCCAGCAGCGCAGGCCGGCAAGAAGAGACCCAGTACTTC. The full variable domain, its missing parts supplied by reference TRBV9 and TRBJ2-5, is DSGVTQTPKHLITATGQRVTLRCSPRSGDLSVYWYQQSLDQGLQFLIQYYNGEERAKGNILERFSAQQFPDLHSELNLSSLELGDSALYFCASSAGRQEETQYFGPGTRLLVL.

The table lists this clonotype with many counts. The genes are TRBV27 and TRBJ1-3, with D possibly TRBD1 on 5 matching bases. The CDR3 loop spans 13 amino acids. CDR1 and CDR2 (germline): MNHEY, SMNVEV (reference sequence). Trimming removed 4 bases from V and 4 bases from J, with 8 bases in between. Here the CDR3 reads CASSWDGGNTIYF. The CDR3, as DNA: TGTGCCAGCAGTTGGGACGGAGGAAACACCATATATTTT.

This clonotype came up a few times. The chain is built from TRBV20-1 and TRBJ2-2, with 10 nucleotides matching TRBD1. V shed 3 bases, J shed 6 bases, and the junction held 4 bases outside the gene matches. Germline V CDR1 and CDR2: DFQATT, SNEGSKA (reference sequence). This CDR3 has 14 amino acids. CDR3 amino acids: CSARGQGPPGELFF. The CDR3 DNA sequence: TGCAGTGCTAGGGGACAGGGGCCCCCCGGGGAGCTGTTTTTT.

This clonotype was seen repeatedly, ten times or more. This chain links TRBV30 with TRBJ1-1, with a weak D call TRBD1 (5 bases). The CDR3 runs to 13 residues. The V and J ends lost 5 bases and 1 base respectively, with 11 bases between them. From germline, CDR1 is GTSNPN and CDR2 SVGIG (reference sequence). Here the CDR3 reads CAWAGLPNTEAFF. The CDR3 DNA reads as TGTGCCTGGGCGGGACTGCCGAACACTGAAGCTTTCTTT.

This clonotype has ten or more counts. This chain uses TRBV20-1 with TRBJ1-1; D possibly corresponds to TRBD1 (5 bases). Trimming pared 2 bases from V and 4 bases from J, leaving 17 bases between. CDR3 length equals 15 residues. Germline V gene data show CDR1 as DFQATT and CDR2 as SNEGSKA (reference sequence). The CDR3 DNA reads TGCAGTGCTAGAAGTGTAGGGGTCTCGTTCACTGAAGCTTTCTTT. Amino acids: CSARSVGVSFTEAFF.

The rearrangement uses TRBV20-1 and TRBJ2-7; 10 bases are shared with TRBD1. The CDR3 runs 14 residues. The V and J ends lost 6 bases and 4 bases, in that order; junction bases with no gene match: 9. Germline V gives CDR1 DFQATT, CDR2 SNEGSKA (reference sequence). The CDR3 DNA sequence: TGCAGTGCCCCACGCCGACAGGGGGCTTACGAGCAGTACTTC. This sequence encodes CSAPRRQGAYEQYF.